One and the same sample provided the 28 T cell receptor beta chains below, sequenced in a study of T cells in localized non-small cell lung cancer. Only in-frame clones appear in the TCRdb table, and some are missing; sequencing was by immunoSEQ multiplex PCR. This table holds under 35,000 clones, around 92% found once. Here the sequenced sample was peripheral blood mononuclear cells, taken before any cancer treatment. Every receptor here comes from a woman aged 35-75 years with stage III lung adenocarcinoma.

CDR3 coding DNA: TGTGCCAGCAGCCCGAGGGCAGAGACCCAGTACTTC. Its protein product is CASSPRAETQYF. The rearrangement links TRBV7-2 to TRBJ2-5; D is perhaps TRBD2 (5 bases). CDR1 and CDR2 from the germline V gene are SGHTA and FQGNSA. CDR3 length: 12 residues. V shed 5 bases and J shed 4 bases, with 8 bases lying between them.

The chain joins TRBV18 to TRBJ1-1, with D hard to call. With 0 bases removed from V and 7 bases from J, the gap between germline ends came to 9 bases. This CDR3 has 13 residues. CDR1 is KGHSH, CDR2 LQKENI, per germline. The CDR3 DNA follows: TGTGCCAGCTCACCACCCGGGTGGGGTGAAGCTTTCTTT. It translates to CASSPPGWGEAFF.

The chain carries TRBV7-9 and TRBJ1-1, with D maybe TRBD1 (6 bases). CDR1 and CDR2 (germline): SEHNR, FQNEAQ (reference sequence). The CDR3 runs to 13 residues. V shed 1 base and J shed 7 bases, with 10 bases lying between them. The CDR3 protein is CASSLELDSEAFF. CDR3 in DNA: TGTGCCAGCAGCTTAGAGTTGGACAGTGAAGCTTTCTTT.

The genes are TRBV15 and TRBJ1-1; 7 positions agree with TRBD1. J was trimmed by 5 bases and V by 0 bases; bases with no gene match: 18. CDR1 is LNHNV and CDR2 is YYDKDF in the germline V gene (reference sequence). The CDR3 is 19 residues long. CDR3 protein: CATSREEIGGYRGSTEAFF. Here the CDR3 DNA reads TGTGCCACCAGCAGAGAGGAGATTGGGGGTTACAGGGGTTCGACTGAAGCTTTCTTT.

DNA of the CDR3: TGTGCCAGCTCCCAAAATCAGGGACCTAACACCGGGGAGCTGTTTTTT. Translated, it gives CASSQNQGPNTGELFF. The chain carries TRBV18 and TRBJ2-2; D is perhaps TRBD1 or TRBD2 (5 bases each). V lost 6 bases and J 2 bases, leaving 16 bases between the germline ends. The CDR3 contains 16 residues. CDR1 KGHSH and CDR2 LQKENI come from the germline V gene.

The rearrangement uses TRBV7-8 and TRBJ2-4; 12 bases are shared with TRBD2. The CDR3 spans 13 residues. V was clipped by 5 bases and J by 15 bases; unmatched bases: 8. CDR1 is SGHVS and CDR2 is FQNEAQ in the germline V gene. In DNA form, the CDR3 reads TGTGCCAGCAGCCCCCTAGCGGGAGGGTGGCGGTACTTC. Residues: CASSPLAGGWRYF.

V usage is TRBV2 and J usage is TRBJ2-3; 7 bases agree with TRBD2. Germline CDR1 SNHLY, CDR2 FYNNEI. The CDR3 consists of 15 residues. The junction had 6 bases not matched to a gene; V was cut back by 5 bases and J by 1 base. The CDR3 loop reads CASSREGRGTDTQYF. The DNA of the CDR3 is TGTGCCAGCAGTAGGGAGGGCCGGGGCACAGATACGCAGTATTTT. Combining the CDR3 with reference TRBV2 and TRBJ2-3 gives the whole variable domain EPEVTQTPSHQVTQMGQEVILRCVPISNHLYFYWYRQILGQKVEFLVSFYNNEISEKSEIFDDQFSVERPDGSNFTLKIRSTKLEDSAMYFCASSREGRGTDTQYFGPGTRLTVL.

This clone was counted only a few times. The chain employs TRBV6-1 and TRBJ2-5; TRBD2 aligns across 10 bases. The CDR3 has 15 amino acids. The germline V gene has CDR1 MNHNS and CDR2 SASEGT. The ends lost 7 bases at V and 1 base at J; junction bases unmatched: 6. The CDR3 coding sequence is TGTGCCAGCATGGGGGTAGCGGGGGGCCAAGAGACCCAGTACTTC. It specifies CASMGVAGGQETQYF.

The chain links TRBV5-4 to TRBJ2-3, with TRBD2 matching 9 bases. Trimming removed 3 bases from V and 5 bases from J; junction bases left unmatched: 7. The CDR3 is 15 amino acids. Germline V lookup: CDR1 SGHNT, CDR2 YYREEE (reference sequence). The CDR3 region is CASSSGTSLEDTQYF. DNA of the CDR3: TGTGCCAGCAGCTCCGGGACTAGCCTTGAAGATACGCAGTATTTT.

The CDR3 DNA reads TGTGCCAGCGTCAGCGGGACTGGGGCAGATACGCAGTATTTT. This translates into CASVSGTGADTQYF. The chain joins TRBV28 to TRBJ2-3; 7 bases match TRBD2. Trimming took 8 bases from V and 4 from J; bases not matched to a gene: 9. CDR1 is MDHEN and CDR2 is SYDVKM in the germline V gene. The length of the CDR3 is 14 residues.

The chain couples TRBV27 to TRBJ1-4; D gene ambiguous. V dropped 2 bases and J dropped 2 bases, with 3 bases sitting between them. CDR1 is MNHEY, CDR2 SMNVEV, per germline (reference sequence). This CDR3 has 13 amino acids. This CDR3 reads CASSLGTNEKLFF. The CDR3, as DNA: TGTGCCAGCAGTTTAGGGACTAATGAAAAACTGTTTTTT.

This clone was seen once. The chain couples TRBV7-2 to TRBJ1-2; no definite D call. V was clipped by 1 base and J by 3 bases, with 6 bases between them. From germline, CDR1 is SGHTA and CDR2 FQGNSA. This CDR3 spans 13 amino acids. The CDR3 sequence is CASSLGLYYGYTF. The CDR3 nucleotides are TGTGCCAGCAGCTTAGGGCTCTACTATGGCTACACCTTC.

V usage is TRBV10-1 and J usage is TRBJ2-7; tentatively, D is TRBD1 (5 bases). V was pared by 0 bases and J by 2 bases, with 11 bases between. The CDR3 runs to 15 residues. Looked up from germline, CDR1 is WNHNN and CDR2 is SYGVQD (reference sequence). CDR3 nucleotides: TGCGCCAGCAGTGAGTCGAAAGGGGCGGCCTACGAGCAGTACTTC. Its translation: CASSESKGAAYEQYF.

V is TRBV7-8 and J is TRBJ1-4; D is possibly TRBD1 (5 bases). CDR1 SGHVS and CDR2 FQNEAQ come from the germline V gene. V lost 4 bases to trimming and J lost 3 bases, with 12 bases between them. The length of the CDR3 is 15 residues. CDR3 sequence: CASSSIGAANEKLFF. The CDR3 region has the DNA TGTGCCAGCAGCTCAATCGGGGCGGCTAATGAAAAACTGTTTTTT.

The CDR3 nucleotides read TGCAGCGCTGGACAGGGTTCCTACAATGAGCAGTTCTTC. The encoded protein is CSAGQGSYNEQFF. The chain carries TRBV29-1 and TRBJ2-1, with 8 nucleotides matching TRBD1. Germline CDR1 and CDR2: SQVTM and ANQGSEA. This CDR3 contains 13 residues. V was pared by 7 bases and J by 1 base, with 3 bases of the junction left unmatched.

The CDR3 is CASSPDRGNTEAFF. The DNA for the CDR3 is TGCGCCAGCAGCCCCGACAGGGGAAACACTGAAGCTTTCTTT. This chain links TRBV5-1 with TRBJ1-1, with TRBD1 identical over 8 bases. V gave up 4 bases and J gave up 2 bases; unmatched junction bases: 4. This CDR3 has 14 amino acids. Per germline, CDR1 SGHRS and CDR2 YFSETQ.

This chain links TRBV5-1 with TRBJ1-2; unclear D gene. V lost 5 bases to trimming and J lost 1 base, with 12 bases between them. The CDR3 spans 14 residues. CDR1 is SGHRS, CDR2 YFSETQ, per germline. CDR3 coding DNA: TGCGCCAGCAGATTAGACTTCAATAACTATGGCTACACCTTC. Amino acid sequence: CASRLDFNNYGYTF.

This clone was picked up one time. The rearrangement joins TRBV28 to TRBJ1-2; possibly TRBD1 for D (5 bases). CDR1 and CDR2 (germline): MDHEN, SYDVKM. The CDR3 runs 12 residues. V dropped 7 bases and J dropped 8 bases, with 14 bases sitting between them. The CDR3 sequence: CASTQGTRGYTF. The CDR3 DNA sequence: TGTGCCAGCACCCAGGGTACGAGGGGCTACACCTTC.

The gene calls are TRBV2 and TRBJ2-1; D is ambiguous. The germline V gene encodes CDR1 SNHLY and CDR2 FYNNEI. The length of the CDR3 is 15 residues. V lost 6 bases, J lost 4 bases, and 16 bases lay in between. Written as DNA, the CDR3 is TGTGCCAGCAGCAGCTCCGGCGCTGGGTACAATGAGCAGTTCTTC. Protein product: CASSSSGAGYNEQFF.

The V gene is TRBV7-2, the J gene TRBJ2-5, with TRBD2 identical over 11 bases. V gave up 5 bases and J gave up 4 bases; unmatched junction bases: 9. This CDR3 has 16 amino acids. CDR1 SGHTA and CDR2 FQGNSA come from the germline V gene. The CDR3 DNA follows: TGTGCCAGCAGCCCTTCTCTAGCGGGGGGACTAGAGACCCAGTACTTC. Its translation: CASSPSLAGGLETQYF.

The chain employs TRBV5-6 and TRBJ2-2, with D unresolved. Trimming took 3 bases from V and 5 from J, leaving 8 bases between them. The germline gives CDR1 SGHDT, CDR2 YYEEEE. The CDR3 covers 13 residues. The CDR3 bases are TGTGCCAGCAGCTATAGGACGACCGGGGAGCTGTTTTTT. It specifies CASSYRTTGELFF.

V usage is TRBV30 and J usage is TRBJ2-7, with 12 bases fitting TRBD2. Germline loops: CDR1 GTSNPN, CDR2 SVGIG (reference sequence). Trimming removed 1 base from V and 8 bases from J; junction bases left unmatched: 6. The CDR3 runs 14 residues. Here the CDR3 DNA reads TGTGCCTGGAGTGGACTAGCGGGAGTCTTGCAGCAGTACTTC. The encoded protein is CAWSGLAGVLQQYF. Full variable domain (rest looked up from reference TRBV30 and TRBJ2-7): SQTIHQWPATLVQPVGSPLSLECTVEGTSNPNLYWYRQAAGRGLQLLFYSVGIGQISSEVPQNLSASRPQDRQFILSSKKLLLSDSGFYLCAWSGLAGVLQQYFGPGTRLTVT.

The chain joins TRBV18 to TRBJ2-2; D call uncertain. The germline gives CDR1 KGHSH, CDR2 LQKENI. V was clipped by 0 bases and J by 1 base, with 9 bases between them. The CDR3 spans 16 residues. CDR3 region: CASSPPSAQNTGELFF. The CDR3 region has the DNA TGTGCCAGCTCACCACCGTCAGCCCAGAACACCGGGGAGCTGTTTTTT.

This clone occurred once. J is TRBJ1-2 and V is TRBV4-3; 9 positions agree with TRBD1. V lost 4 bases, J lost 8 bases, and 14 bases stayed unmatched. Germline CDR1 and CDR2: LGHNA and YSLEER. The CDR3 contains 16 residues. CDR3 region: CASSRLTGTGNEGYTF. The CDR3 DNA is TGCGCCAGCAGCCGTCTCACCGGGACAGGGAATGAAGGCTACACCTTC.

This clone was counted a few times. The chain uses TRBV6-5 and TRBJ1-1; D perhaps matches TRBD1 (6 bases). This CDR3 region has 12 residues. The V end lost 6 bases, the J end lost 5 bases, and 10 bases lay between the germline ends. Germline CDR1 MNHEY, CDR2 SVGAGI. The CDR3 sequence is CASSLRGTEAFF. DNA for the CDR3: TGTGCCAGCAGCCTCAGGGGAACTGAAGCTTTCTTT.

This chain links TRBV6-1 with TRBJ2-5, with a weak D call TRBD1 (6 bases). CDR3 length equals 15 residues. Trimming pared 0 bases from V and 2 bases from J, leaving 10 bases between. CDR1 MNHNS and CDR2 SASEGT come from the germline V gene. The CDR3 DNA follows: TGTGCCAGCAGTGAAGCCAGAACAGGGCAAGAGACCCAGTACTTC. Amino acids: CASSEARTGQETQYF.

This clone was counted a single time. The chain couples TRBV7-3 to TRBJ2-2; TRBD1 matches 8 bases. The ends lost 4 bases at V and 4 bases at J; junction bases unmatched: 11. The CDR3 is 17 residues long. The V gene's germline CDR1 is SGHTA and CDR2 FQGTGA. In nucleotides, the CDR3 is TGTGCCAGCAGCTCGGACAGGGAAAAGGCTGGCACCGGGGAGCTGTTTTTT. Its translation: CASSSDREKAGTGELFF.

This clone occurred a few times. The chain carries TRBV6-4 and TRBJ2-7, with 7 bases fitting TRBD2. Per germline, CDR1 MRHNA and CDR2 SNTAGT. CDR3 length: 13 residues. The V segment lost 5 bases and the J segment 2 bases; nucleotides outside the gene matches: 3. CDR3 amino acids: CASSHGGTYEQYF. In DNA form, the CDR3 reads TGTGCCAGCAGTCACGGGGGGACCTACGAGCAGTACTTC.